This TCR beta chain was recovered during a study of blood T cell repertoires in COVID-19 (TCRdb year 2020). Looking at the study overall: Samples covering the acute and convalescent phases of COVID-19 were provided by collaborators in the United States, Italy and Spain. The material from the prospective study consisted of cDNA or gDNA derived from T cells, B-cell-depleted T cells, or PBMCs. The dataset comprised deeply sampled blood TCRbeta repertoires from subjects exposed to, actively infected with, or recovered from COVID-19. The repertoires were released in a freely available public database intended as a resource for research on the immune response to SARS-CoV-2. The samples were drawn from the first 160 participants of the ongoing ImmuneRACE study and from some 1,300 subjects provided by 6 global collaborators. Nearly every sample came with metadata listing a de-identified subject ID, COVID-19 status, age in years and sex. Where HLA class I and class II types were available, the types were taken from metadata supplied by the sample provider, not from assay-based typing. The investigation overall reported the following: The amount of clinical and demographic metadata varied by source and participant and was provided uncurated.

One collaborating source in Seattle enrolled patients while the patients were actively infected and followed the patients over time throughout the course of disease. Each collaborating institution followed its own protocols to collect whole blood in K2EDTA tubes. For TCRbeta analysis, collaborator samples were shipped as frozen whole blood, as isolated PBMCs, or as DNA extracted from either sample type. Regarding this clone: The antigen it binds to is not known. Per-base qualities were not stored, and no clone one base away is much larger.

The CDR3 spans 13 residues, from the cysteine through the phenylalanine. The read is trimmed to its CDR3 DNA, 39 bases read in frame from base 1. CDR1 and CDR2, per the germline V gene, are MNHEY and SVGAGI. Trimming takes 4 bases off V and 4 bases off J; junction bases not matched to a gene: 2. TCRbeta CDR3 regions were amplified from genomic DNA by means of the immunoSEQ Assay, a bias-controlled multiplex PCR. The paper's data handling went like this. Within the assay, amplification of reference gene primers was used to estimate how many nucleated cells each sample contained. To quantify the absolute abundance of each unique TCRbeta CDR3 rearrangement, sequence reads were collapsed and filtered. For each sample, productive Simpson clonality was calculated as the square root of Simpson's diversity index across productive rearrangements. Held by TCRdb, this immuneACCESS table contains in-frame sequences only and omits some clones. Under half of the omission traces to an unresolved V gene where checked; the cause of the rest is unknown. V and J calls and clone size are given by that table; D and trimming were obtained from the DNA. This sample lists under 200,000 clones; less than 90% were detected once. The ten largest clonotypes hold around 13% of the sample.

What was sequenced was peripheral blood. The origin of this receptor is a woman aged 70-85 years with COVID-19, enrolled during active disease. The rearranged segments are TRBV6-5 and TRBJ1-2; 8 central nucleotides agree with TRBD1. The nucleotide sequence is TGTGCCAGCAGTTCTGGACAGGGCTATGGCTACACCTTC. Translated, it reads CASSSGQGYGYTF.